The 8 T cell receptor beta chains presented below share a single source sample, sequenced in a study of beta chain features in type 1 diabetes. Sequencing targeted expressed TCRB transcripts, as all isolated RNA had been reverse transcribed. Repertoires were generated with immunoSEQ multiplex PCR, while TCRdb's copy carries only in-frame clones and drops some. Of some 240,000 clones in the sample, about a tenth were seen once. The sample consisted of central memory CD4+ T cells from blood. These receptors came from a man aged 18 to 35 in good health.

This clone was seen many times. This chain joins TRBV11-1 and TRBJ2-5; 8 nucleotides match TRBD1. J gave up 4 bases and V 6 bases, and 4 bases lay outside the gene matches. The CDR3 has 13 amino acids. CDR1 SGHAT and CDR2 FQDESV come from the germline V gene (reference sequence). The CDR3 region has the DNA TGTGCCAGCAGGCACACAGGGGGAGAGACCCAGTACTTC. Amino acids: CASRHTGGETQYF.

The chain employs TRBV27 and TRBJ1-1, with D uncertain. Trimming shortened V by 0 bases and J by 3 bases, and 5 bases separated the two germline ends. Germline V gene sequence: CDR1 MNHEY, CDR2 SMNVEV (reference sequence). The CDR3 consists of 13 residues. The chain's CDR3 is CASSLSADTEAFF. The CDR3, as DNA: TGTGCCAGCAGTTTATCCGCAGACACTGAAGCTTTCTTT.

The chain combines TRBV7-8 with TRBJ2-2; tentatively, D is TRBD1 (6 bases). Germline values: CDR1 SGHVS, CDR2 FQNEAQ. Trimming took 5 bases from V and 2 from J, leaving 12 bases between them. The CDR3 has 15 residues. As DNA, the CDR3 is TGTGCCAGCAGCCCACGGGACATAAACACCGGGGAGCTGTTTTTT. As protein: CASSPRDINTGELFF.

The sample holds a few counts of this clone. V gene TRBV5-1 combines with J gene TRBJ1-2; D is uncertain. V lost 4 bases to trimming and J lost 7 bases, with 11 bases between them. The CDR3 is made up of 12 amino acids. From germline, CDR1 is SGHRS and CDR2 YFSETQ. The CDR3 loop reads CASSKGAGGYTF. In DNA form, the CDR3 reads TGCGCCAGCAGCAAGGGCGCGGGTGGCTACACCTTC.

The chain employs TRBV6-5 and TRBJ2-5; 7 nucleotides match TRBD1. The CDR3 contains 13 residues. Trimming took 10 bases from V and 7 from J; bases not matched to a gene: 12. Germline CDR1 is MNHEY and CDR2 is SVGAGI. The DNA of the CDR3 is TGTGCCACATACAGGGGCCCGGGCGGGACCCAGTACTTC. This translates into CATYRGPGGTQYF.

This clone came up a few times. CDR3 DNA: TGTGCCAGCAGCTCGAGGGGGCATACGCAGTATTTT. As protein: CASSSRGHTQYF. The gene calls are TRBV7-9 and TRBJ2-3; TRBD1 aligns across 7 bases. Looked up from germline, CDR1 is SEHNR and CDR2 is FQNEAQ (reference sequence). CDR3 length: 12 residues. Germline trimming cut 4 bases from V and 7 bases from J; bases unmatched to any gene: 2.

This clone appeared a few times. The rearrangement joins TRBV4-2 to TRBJ2-5; TRBD2 matches at 13 bases. The last part of the DNA fits TRBJ2-7 better; the J call may be wrong. CDR3 length equals 16 residues. Looked up from germline, CDR1 is LGHNA and CDR2 is YNFKEQ. CDR3 sequence: CASSWPGTSGTYEQYF. The CDR3 DNA reads as TGTGCCAGCAGCTGGCCCGGGACTAGCGGGACCTACGAGCAGTACTTC.

This clone came up a few times. The rearrangement uses TRBV13 and TRBJ1-3; D is uncertain. Germline V gene sequence: CDR1 PRHDT, CDR2 FYEKMQ (reference sequence). V lost 0 bases and J lost 0, with 9 bases in between. CDR3 length equals 16 residues. CDR3 in amino acids: CASSLGQHRSGNTIYF. The CDR3 DNA is TGTGCCAGCAGCTTAGGGCAGCATCGCTCTGGAAACACCATATATTTT.